These T cell receptor beta chains were read from a single sample in a study of cytomegalovirus exposure and HLA in healthy donors. Clones were read by immunoSEQ multiplex PCR, and TCRdb kept only the in-frame ones, dropping some. Here the sample spans some 250,000 clones, approximately 83% being singletons. Sequences were obtained from PBMCs. All receptors come from a young woman in good health and CMV-seropositive. Each CDR3 is given with its conserved first and last residue.

CASRETVMNTEAFF | TRBV2
CASSLDGSPQETQYF | TRBV5-4
CTLGGRSGELFF | TRBV29-1
CASSERQGAYEQYF | TRBV5-1
CATSRRREDQPQHF | TRBV15
CASRDPGGPRFDEQFF | TRBV7-3
CASSRGGSGEQYF | TRBV27
CASSRLTRGTGDQPQHF | TRBV7-8
CASSLASMEDTQYF | TRBV11-3
CASSATSGAFNEQFF | TRBV27
CASTLLAGVVPDTQYF | TRBV18
CASSLQGSDTQYF | TRBV5-1
CASSPVTEPQANYGYTF | TRBV18
CASSLRTSSEFNEQFF | TRBV5-6
CASSSTGTPNTGELFF | TRBV5-1
CASGGGEQPQHF | TRBV2
CASSLPGTDTQYF | TRBV28
CASSSQGAYTEAFF | TRBV7-9
CARRAYQPQHF | TRBV27
CASSFQDRGREKLFF | TRBV27
CASSFFDRERDQPQHF | TRBV5-4
CASSRSFGRNTGELFF | TRBV7-6
CASSEVAVSTDTQYF | TRBV6-1
CASSVTESHVSEQYF | TRBV9
CASSLPGTGIEAFF | TRBV5-1
CASSVDTSGVGTQYF | TRBV9
CASSLEGQRTSGNTIYF | TRBV5-1
CASSYNAGIYEQYF | TRBV6-6
CASTGGETQYF | TRBV30
CSVEEAENYGYTF | TRBV29-1
CASRPPSGGYEQYF | TRBV6-5
CASRPYRGQLNQPQHF | TRBV27
CASSLTSALWDEQFF | TRBV5-1
CASTDGGEQYF | TRBV5-1
CASSTGTGGKYSNQPQHF | TRBV19
CAWQGANEKLFF | TRBV30
CASSLGRASYEQYF | TRBV5-1
CASSPHLGSGRRYEQYF | TRBV27
CASSHGGHTQYF | TRBV4-1
CASSYAAGVYYNEQFF | TRBV6-5
CASRQQGNQPQHF | TRBV19
CASKVGTGNTGELFF | TRBV5-1
CASSPDGTGNQPQHF | TRBV7-9
CASRATGQGLYEQYF | TRBV28
CASSGAGGEGYEQYF | TRBV5-4
CASRLRLGSGMLGEQYF | TRBV13
CASSRQTSGPYEQYF | TRBV10-2
CASSPPEGYAFF | TRBV18
CASSLMSGTDEAFF | TRBV7-3
CASSFAQGVGTEAFF | TRBV5-4
CASSARGGSTNEKLFF | TRBV11-3
CASSPGTKGKTQYF | TRBV27
CASSRTPGLAGVGAYEQYF | TRBV27
CASSLEKNRGSEQYF | TRBV5-1
CASSSQETQYF | TRBV5-4
CASSLQGSYEQYF | TRBV27